This T cell receptor (beta chain) was observed in a study of T cell responses to AZD1222 COVID-19 vaccine. Trimming removed 0 bases at V and 5 bases at J, with 8 bases between. Germline CDR1 and CDR2: SGDLS and YYNGEE. CDR3 size: 13 residues. Assay used: immunoSEQ multiplex PCR; TCRdb lists only in-frame clones, some missing. The table has about 110,000 clones, roughly nine tenths seen once. Study-wide results and caveats: Compared with day 0, the breadth and depth of the Spike-specific TCR repertoire rose significantly after two doses of AZD1222. In a largely white British group with more females than males, clonal diversity was possibly underestimated.

A word on this clone: The antigen is unknown.

This specimen consisted of peripheral blood, obtained on day 0 of MenACWY control vaccination. The TCR originated in an adult in good health. This chain connects TRBV9 to TRBJ2-5, with D perhaps matching TRBD2 (6 bases). CDR3 nucleotides: TGTGCCAGCAGCGTAGAGAGCGGGGAGACCCAGTACTTC. Encoded protein: CASSVESGETQYF.